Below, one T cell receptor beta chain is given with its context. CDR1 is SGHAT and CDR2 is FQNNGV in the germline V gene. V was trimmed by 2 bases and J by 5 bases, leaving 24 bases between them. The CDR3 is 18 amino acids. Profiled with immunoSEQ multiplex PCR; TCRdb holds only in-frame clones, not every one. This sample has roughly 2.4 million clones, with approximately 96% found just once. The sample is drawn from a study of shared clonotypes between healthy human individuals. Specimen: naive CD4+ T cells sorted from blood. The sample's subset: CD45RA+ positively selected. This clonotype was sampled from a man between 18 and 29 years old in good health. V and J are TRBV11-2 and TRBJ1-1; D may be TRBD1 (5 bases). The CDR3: CASSLSGWGSSGSTEAFF. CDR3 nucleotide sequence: TGTGCCAGCAGCTTATCGGGGTGGGGGAGTTCGGGAAGTACTGAAGCTTTCTTT. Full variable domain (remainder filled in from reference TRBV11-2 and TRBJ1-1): EAGVAQSPRYKIIEKRQSVAFWCNPISGHATLYWYQQILGQGPKLLIQFQNNGVVDDSQLPKDRFSAERLKGVDSTLKIQPAKLEDSAVYLCASSLSGWGSSGSTEAFFGQGTRLTVV.